This T cell receptor beta chain came from a study of graft-versus-host responses after intestinal transplantation. Concerning this clone: Its antigen is unknown.

The germline V and J ends were trimmed by 2 bases and 0 bases, with 10 bases remaining between them. The CDR3 runs 15 residues. Germline values: CDR1 MGHRA, CDR2 YSYEKL. TCRdb's table, derived via immunoSEQ multiplex PCR, lists solely in-frame clones and lacks some. The sample comprises 75,000 to 100,000 clones, roughly 91% of which are singletons, and roughly 0.17% rests with the top ten. The clonotype was recovered from a human donor who was the organ donor for an intestinal transplant. The rearrangement links TRBV4-1 to TRBJ1-1; TRBD1 might be the D (5 bases). The starting material was unstimulated CD4+ T cells sorted from spleen or lymph node cells, obtained before transplant. Here the CDR3 DNA reads TGCGCCAGCAGCCAACAGACAGTCCTGAACACTGAAGCTTTCTTT. Translated: CASSQQTVLNTEAFF.